The clone carrying this T cell receptor (beta chain) was recorded once. The data were obtained in a study of cytomegalovirus exposure and HLA in healthy donors. The PCR had 60 Vbeta and 13 Jbeta primers. The table came from immunoSEQ multiplex PCR; TCRdb's copy has only in-frame clones and leaves some out. The sample comprises approximately 160,000 clones, over 75% of which are singletons, and 1% to 1.5% rests with the top ten. This TCR was sampled from a man aged 45-65 years in good health and CMV-seropositive. The source material was PBMCs.

CDR3 DNA sequence: TGTGCCAGCCGTGGGGCTAGCGGTCCGGCCTACAATGAGCAGTTCTTC. This translates into CASRGASGPAYNEQFF. The chain couples TRBV4-2 to TRBJ2-1; TRBD2 matches 7 bases. CDR1 LGHNA and CDR2 YNFKEQ come from the germline V gene. CDR3 length equals 16 residues. The V segment lost 8 bases and the J segment 2 bases; nucleotides outside the gene matches: 12.